This TCR beta chain was recorded in a study of blood T cell repertoires in COVID-19. Study background: Samples came from the United States, Italy and Spain, spanning acute and convalescent COVID-19. T cells, B-cell-depleted T cells, or PBMCs supplied cDNA or gDNA.

The CDR3 has 14 amino acids. V was clipped by 5 bases and J by 2 bases, with 13 bases between them. Germline V CDR1 and CDR2: SNHLY, FYNNEI. How the authors handled the data: Estimation of nucleated cell counts relied on the amplification of reference gene primers. The method was immunoSEQ multiplex PCR; TCRdb's version includes in-frame clones alone and lacks a portion of them. D and trimming were read from the DNA, whereas the V and J calls and clone size are those reported in that table. The repertoire holds more than 120,000 clones, with about nine tenths as singletons. The chain uses TRBV2 and TRBJ2-7; D is perhaps TRBD1 (6 bases). This receptor was taken from a human donor in a cohort sampled during active COVID-19. Sequenced material: peripheral blood. CDR3 region: CASSLTGYAYEQYF. The CDR3 nucleotides are TGTGCCAGCAGTCTTACAGGGTACGCCTACGAGCAGTACTTC. The full variable domain, in which reference TRBV2 and TRBJ2-7 provide the parts outside the CDR3, is EPEVTQTPSHQVTQMGQEVILRCVPISNHLYFYWYRQILGQKVEFLVSFYNNEISEKSEIFDDQFSVERPDGSNFTLKIRSTKLEDSAMYFCASSLTGYAYEQYFGPGTRLTVT.